This T cell receptor (beta chain) was retrieved from a study of identical twins. Study findings and constraints: While abundant cord blood beta clonotypes carried fewer insertions, memory repertoires showed no such pattern. Within beta out-of-frame sequences, the excess sharing observed between twins was weaker. Low generation probability was overrepresented in out-of-frame alpha sequences shared by twins.

All donors were healthy, and all were Caucasian. This clonotype was counted many times. Its antigen is currently unknown. Trimming removed 5 bases at V and 7 bases at J, with 24 bases between. Germline-derived CDR1 and CDR2 are DFQATT and SNEGSKA (reference sequence). The CDR3 is made up of 17 amino acids. MiXCR, run by TCRdb on the 5' RACE reads, gives a single entry per CDR3 protein. The sample consists of approximately 600,000 distinct CDR3 sequences, about 7.1% of them appearing once. The same sample was also used in a study of yellow fever vaccine responses in identical twins.

Sequences were obtained from PBMCs. The sequence was obtained from a woman aged 18-29 years in good health. The V call is TRBV20-1, the J call TRBJ1-6; unclear D gene. The CDR3, as DNA: TGCAGTGCTCCTCCCTTGACACTCCTTCCCCTAAATTCACCCCTCCACTTT. Protein product: CSAPPLTLLPLNSPLHF.